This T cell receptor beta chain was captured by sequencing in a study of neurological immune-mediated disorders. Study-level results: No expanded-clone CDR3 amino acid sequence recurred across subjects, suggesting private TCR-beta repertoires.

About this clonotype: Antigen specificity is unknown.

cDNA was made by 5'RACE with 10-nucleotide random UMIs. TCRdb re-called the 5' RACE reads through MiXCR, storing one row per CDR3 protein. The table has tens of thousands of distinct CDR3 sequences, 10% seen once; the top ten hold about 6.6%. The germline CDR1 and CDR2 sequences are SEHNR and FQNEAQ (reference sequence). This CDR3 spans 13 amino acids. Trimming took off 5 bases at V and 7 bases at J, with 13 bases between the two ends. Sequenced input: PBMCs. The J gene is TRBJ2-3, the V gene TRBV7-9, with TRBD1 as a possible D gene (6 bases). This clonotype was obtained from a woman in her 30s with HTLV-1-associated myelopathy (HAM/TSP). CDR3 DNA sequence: TGTGCCAGCAGCCCGAACAGGGAAAATACGCAGTATTTT. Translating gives CASSPNRENTQYF.